The 32 T cell receptor beta chains presented below share a single source sample, sequenced in a study of blood T cell repertoires in COVID-19. This table comes from immunoSEQ multiplex PCR, and its TCRdb copy is limited to in-frame clones, with some not included. The sample contains approximately 58,000 clones, 80% to 95% of which appear only once. The sequenced sample consisted of peripheral blood. The receptor source for this set is a woman at least 80 years old with active COVID-19.

V is TRBV2 and J is TRBJ2-2; D might be TRBD2 (6 bases). Germline CDR1 is SNHLY and CDR2 is FYNNEI. The V end was cut by 7 bases, the J end by 1 base, with 13 bases between. This CDR3 has 15 residues. The CDR3, as DNA: TGTGCCAGCACCGGAGGGCCACTGAACACCGGGGAGCTGTTTTTT. Its protein is CASTGGPLNTGELFF.

The chain carries TRBV2 and TRBJ1-5; D may be TRBD1 (5 bases). CDR1 is SNHLY, CDR2 FYNNEI, per germline. This CDR3 contains 14 residues. The V gene lost 4 bases and the J gene lost 2 bases, with 9 bases spanning the gap. The CDR3, as DNA: TGTGCCAGCAGTGGGACAAATGGCAATCAGCCCCAGCATTTT. Amino acid sequence: CASSGTNGNQPQHF.

The chain links TRBV5-6 to TRBJ2-7; TRBD1 matches at 9 bases. There are 13 residues in the CDR3. V lost 5 bases and J lost 4; bases outside the gene matches: 4. CDR1 and CDR2 (germline): SGHDT, YYEEEE. This CDR3 reads CASRGQGTYEQYV. CDR3 nucleotide sequence: TGTGCCAGCAGGGGACAGGGCACATACGAGCAGTACGTC.

The chain joins TRBV4-1 to TRBJ2-5, with a possible D match to TRBD2 (6 bases). The CDR3 loop spans 15 amino acids. Trimming pared 2 bases from V and 2 bases from J, leaving 12 bases between. Per the germline V gene, CDR1 is MGHRA and CDR2 is YSYEKL. In DNA form, the CDR3 reads TGCGCCAGCAGCCAAAATAACCTAGCGCAAGAGACCCAGTACTTC. Protein: CASSQNNLAQETQYF.

The genes are TRBV7-2 and TRBJ2-3; D is unclear. The V gene lost 5 bases and the J gene lost 4 bases, with 10 bases spanning the gap. Germline values: CDR1 SGHTA, CDR2 FQGNSA. This CDR3 has 13 amino acids. The CDR3 region is CASSQSKPDTQYF. The CDR3 nucleotides are TGTGCCAGCAGCCAGTCCAAACCAGATACGCAGTATTTT.

CDR3 region: CSASLAGDLYEQYF. Written as DNA, the CDR3 is TGCAGTGCTAGTCTGGCAGGGGACCTCTACGAGCAGTACTTC. V is TRBV20-1 and J is TRBJ2-7; possibly TRBD1 for D (6 bases). Germline lookup yields CDR1 DFQATT and CDR2 SNEGSKA (reference sequence). There are 14 residues in the CDR3. Deletions cut 3 bases from V and 3 bases from J, with 15 bases between.

The chain couples TRBV5-1 to TRBJ2-1; 8 bases align to TRBD2. The germline CDR1 and CDR2 sequences are SGHRS and YFSETQ. Unmatched junction bases numbered 9, after V lost 0 bases and J lost 4 bases. The CDR3 is 17 amino acids. The DNA for the CDR3 is TGCGCCAGCAGCTTGGAGCGTTCCAGCGGGGGATACAATGAGCAGTTCTTC. Its translation: CASSLERSSGGYNEQFF.

The chain joins TRBV7-2 to TRBJ2-1; perhaps TRBD2 as D (6 bases). The CDR3 loop spans 14 amino acids. Trimming left V 5 bases short and J 6 bases short, with 14 bases between. Germline-derived CDR1 and CDR2 are SGHTA and FQGNSA. The CDR3 is CASSPAGLTNEQFF. In DNA form, the CDR3 reads TGTGCCAGCAGCCCAGCGGGCCTAACCAATGAGCAGTTCTTC.

The rearrangement joins TRBV5-5 to TRBJ2-1; 9 bases align to TRBD2. Germline V gene lookup returns CDR1 SGHKS and CDR2 YYEKEE (reference sequence). V shed 1 base, J shed 5 bases, and the junction held 10 bases outside the gene matches. The CDR3 length is 17 residues. The CDR3 region has the DNA TGTGCCAGCAGCTTGCACTCCCGCGGGAGGGGGAACAATGAGCAGTTCTTC. It yields the protein CASSLHSRGRGNNEQFF.

The chain links TRBV7-2 to TRBJ2-7; D perhaps matches TRBD2 (6 bases). Trimming removed 3 bases at V and 3 bases at J, with 12 bases between. Looked up from germline, CDR1 is SGHTA and CDR2 is FQGNSA. The CDR3 is made up of 14 amino acids. The CDR3 region is CASSFAGPSYEQYF. As DNA, the CDR3 is TGTGCCAGCAGCTTCGCGGGACCAAGCTACGAGCAGTACTTC. The full variable domain, rest sourced from reference TRBV7-2 and TRBJ2-7, is GAGVSQSPSNKVTEKGKDVELRCDPISGHTALYWYRQSLGQGLEFLIYFQGNSAPDKSGLPSDRFSAERTGGSVSTLTIQRTQQEDSAVYLCASSFAGPSYEQYFGPGTRLTVT.

This chain joins TRBV4-1 and TRBJ2-5, with a weak D call TRBD2 (6 bases). CDR1 is MGHRA, CDR2 YSYEKL, per germline. The CDR3 consists of 14 residues. Trimming took off 3 bases at V and 5 bases at J, with 13 bases between the two ends. CDR3 amino acids: CASSHGSPRETQYF. The CDR3 DNA reads TGCGCCAGCAGCCACGGGAGCCCAAGGGAGACCCAGTACTTC.

V is TRBV25-1 and J is TRBJ1-2; a weak D match, TRBD1 (5 bases). Trimming removed 0 bases at V and 4 bases at J, with 9 bases between. CDR3 length: 14 amino acids. CDR1 MGHDK and CDR2 SYGVNS come from the germline V gene. The CDR3 is CASSEYGGSYGYTF. CDR3 bases: TGTGCCAGCAGTGAATATGGGGGGTCCTATGGCTACACCTTC.

This clone was detected only once. V usage is TRBV2 and J usage is TRBJ1-1; the D is unclear. Per the germline V gene, CDR1 is SNHLY and CDR2 is FYNNEI. Trimming removed 3 bases from V and 1 base from J, with 9 bases in between. This CDR3 contains 14 residues. CDR3 amino acids: CASSDGRGNTEAFF. The DNA for the CDR3 is TGTGCCAGCAGTGACGGGCGGGGGAACACTGAAGCTTTCTTT.

V is TRBV5-4 and J is TRBJ2-5, with TRBD1 identical over 9 bases. The CDR3 loop spans 13 amino acids. CDR1 is SGHNT and CDR2 is YYREEE in the germline V gene (reference sequence). J was trimmed by 4 bases and V by 10 bases; bases with no gene match: 8. The CDR3 DNA follows: TGTGCCGTGGGGGGGGACAGGGTAGAGACCCAGTACTTC. Its translation: CAVGGDRVETQYF.

The rearrangement links TRBV28 to TRBJ1-2; tentatively, D is TRBD1 (5 bases). Deletions cut 6 bases from V and 3 bases from J, with 17 bases between. The germline CDR1 and CDR2 sequences are MDHEN and SYDVKM. This CDR3 spans 15 amino acids. CDR3 bases: TGTGCCAGCAGCCTGGGCGGGGCCAGGTACTATGGCTACACCTTC. Encoded protein: CASSLGGARYYGYTF.

The CDR3 nucleotides read TGTGCCAGCAGTTACGACGAGGTTAGAAACACAGATACGCAGTATTTT. Its protein is CASSYDEVRNTDTQYF. This chain joins TRBV6-6 and TRBJ2-3; D unresolved. Trimming took off 2 bases at V and 2 bases at J, with 14 bases between the two ends. The germline V gene has CDR1 MNHNY and CDR2 SVGAGI (reference sequence). The CDR3 consists of 16 residues.

This chain uses TRBV5-4 with TRBJ2-2, with TRBD2 matching over 7 bases. Losses at the gene ends were 3 bases for V and 6 bases for J; bases not matched to a gene: 8. The length of the CDR3 is 15 residues. From germline, CDR1 is SGHNT and CDR2 YYREEE (reference sequence). The CDR3 DNA is TGTGCCAGCAGCTGGGGGGGTATGGTCGCCGGGGAGCTGTTTTTT. As protein: CASSWGGMVAGELFF.

This chain joins TRBV29-1 and TRBJ2-5; 7 nucleotides align to TRBD1. The CDR3 contains 13 residues. The germline V gene has CDR1 SQVTM and CDR2 ANQGSEA. V dropped 3 bases and J dropped 0; count of bases not matched to a gene: 1. This CDR3 is CSVETGYQETQYF. Written as DNA, the CDR3 is TGCAGCGTTGAGACAGGGTACCAAGAGACCCAGTACTTC.

The chain links TRBV28 to TRBJ2-5; 14 bases align to TRBD2. CDR3 length equals 18 residues. Germline V CDR1 and CDR2: MDHEN, SYDVKM. V lost 5 bases, J lost 5 bases, and 13 bases stayed unmatched. CDR3 residues: CASSAAGLAGVVGETQYF. CDR3 nucleotides: TGTGCCAGCAGTGCCGCGGGACTAGCGGGAGTTGTAGGGGAGACCCAGTACTTC.

V and J are TRBV9 and TRBJ2-7, with 7 bases identical to TRBD2. Germline V lookup: CDR1 SGDLS, CDR2 YYNGEE. This CDR3 spans 15 amino acids. V dropped 0 bases and J dropped 0; count of bases not matched to a gene: 3. Here the CDR3 DNA reads TGTGCCAGCAGCGTAGCCGGGACTACCTCCTACGAGCAGTACTTC. It translates to CASSVAGTTSYEQYF.

The chain combines TRBV11-3 with TRBJ2-3, with unresolved D. V dropped 0 bases and J dropped 6 bases, with 7 bases sitting between them. CDR1 is SGHNT, CDR2 YENEEA, per germline. The CDR3 is 13 amino acids. The CDR3 DNA is TGTGCCAGCAGCTTAGACCGCGAGGATACGCAGTATTTT. Its translation: CASSLDREDTQYF.

V usage is TRBV2 and J usage is TRBJ2-1; tentative D call: TRBD2 (7 bases). V lost 6 bases to trimming and J lost 5 bases, with 14 bases between them. CDR3 length: 14 amino acids. The germline V gene has CDR1 SNHLY and CDR2 FYNNEI. Written as DNA, the CDR3 is TGTGCCAGCAGGACGGGGAGGGGGGACAATGAGCAGTTCTTC. This sequence encodes CASRTGRGDNEQFF. Combining the CDR3 with reference TRBV2 and TRBJ2-1 gives the whole variable domain EPEVTQTPSHQVTQMGQEVILRCVPISNHLYFYWYRQILGQKVEFLVSFYNNEISEKSEIFDDQFSVERPDGSNFTLKIRSTKLEDSAMYFCASRTGRGDNEQFFGPGTRLTVL.

The genes are TRBV11-2 and TRBJ2-1; 11 bases are a match to TRBD1. Germline assignment: CDR1 SGHAT and CDR2 FQNNGV. V trimming: 8 bases; J trimming: 3 bases; junction bases outside the gene matches: 6. CDR3 length equals 15 residues. The CDR3 loop is CASGDGTGGYNEQFF. The CDR3 region has the DNA TGTGCCAGCGGTGACGGGACAGGGGGCTACAATGAGCAGTTCTTC.

The table lists this clone with a few counts. The chain combines TRBV6-5 with TRBJ1-2; a weak D match, TRBD1 (5 bases). Germline V CDR1 and CDR2: MNHEY, SVGAGI. This CDR3 has 14 residues. Trimming removed 6 bases from V and 0 bases from J, with 11 bases in between. The CDR3 region has the DNA TGTGCCAGCAGGCCAGGGTTCCCTAACTATGGCTACACCTTC. Translating gives CASRPGFPNYGYTF.

There are a few counts of this clone. In the same sample, other DNA sequences code for this CDR3. This chain connects TRBV20-1 to TRBJ2-7; possible D gene TRBD1, 5 bases. V lost 3 bases, J lost 5 bases, and 8 bases lay in between. The CDR3 consists of 11 residues. Germline V gives CDR1 DFQATT, CDR2 SNEGSKA (reference sequence). CDR3 nucleotides: TGCAGTGCTAGTTCAGGGCACGAGCAGTACGTC. Translation gives CSASSGHEQYV.

This chain joins TRBV10-3 and TRBJ2-3; 10 bases line up with TRBD2. The CDR3 totals 15 residues. Germline V gene lookup returns CDR1 ENHRY and CDR2 SYGVKD. Unmatched junction bases numbered 8, after V lost 6 bases and J lost 5 bases. The CDR3, as DNA: TGTGCCATCAGGGGTCGTCTAGCGGGGGAAGATACGCAGTATTTT. It translates to CAIRGRLAGEDTQYF.

The chain couples TRBV2 to TRBJ2-3; possible D gene TRBD1, 9 bases. There are 18 residues in the CDR3. Trimming took off 5 bases at V and 0 bases at J, with 21 bases between the two ends. Germline V gene data show CDR1 as SNHLY and CDR2 as FYNNEI. CDR3 DNA sequence: TGTGCCAGCAGTTCGGGGGGGACAGGGCGTACTAGCACAGATACGCAGTATTTT. It yields the protein CASSSGGTGRTSTDTQYF.

The rearrangement uses TRBV28 and TRBJ1-2; D is undetermined. The CDR3 totals 18 residues. Per germline, CDR1 MDHEN and CDR2 SYDVKM. Deletions cut 7 bases from V and 0 bases from J, with 24 bases between. CDR3 protein: CASNPRNRPAGTNYGYTF. The CDR3 nucleotides read TGTGCCAGCAACCCCCGAAATCGTCCGGCAGGAACTAACTATGGCTACACCTTC.

The V and J genes are TRBV5-6 and TRBJ2-1, with TRBD1 matching over 7 bases. The junction had 8 bases not matched to a gene; V was cut back by 4 bases and J by 4 bases. This CDR3 has 15 residues. CDR1 and CDR2 from the germline V gene are SGHDT and YYEEEE. The CDR3: CASSPPGTAYNEQFF. CDR3 DNA: TGTGCCAGCAGCCCCCCCGGGACAGCTTACAATGAGCAGTTCTTC.

The chain has TRBV15 and TRBJ2-3; 9 nucleotides line up with TRBD1. The germline CDR1 and CDR2 sequences are LNHNV and YYDKDF (reference sequence). The CDR3 has 15 residues. The V and J ends lost 3 bases and 3 bases, in that order; junction bases with no gene match: 4. The CDR3 bases are TGTGCCACCAGCAGGGACAGGGGCAAAACAGATACGCAGTATTTT. This codes for CATSRDRGKTDTQYF.

The chain links TRBV16 to TRBJ1-2; tentatively, D is TRBD1 (5 bases). Between the trimmed V and J ends, which lost 1 base and 7 bases, there was a span of 10 bases. Germline assignment: CDR1 KGHSY and CDR2 FQNENV. CDR3 length: 13 residues. The CDR3 region is CASSQLGGTGYTF. In nucleotides, the CDR3 is TGTGCCAGCAGCCAATTGGGGGGTACTGGCTACACCTTC.

This chain connects TRBV28 to TRBJ1-5, with D possibly matching TRBD1 (6 bases). From germline, CDR1 is MDHEN and CDR2 SYDVKM. V was pared by 6 bases and J by 6 bases, with 15 bases between. This CDR3 contains 14 residues. CDR3 region: CASSAGGGGQPQHF. The CDR3 nucleotides are TGTGCCAGCAGCGCTGGGGGCGGCGGTCAGCCCCAGCATTTT.